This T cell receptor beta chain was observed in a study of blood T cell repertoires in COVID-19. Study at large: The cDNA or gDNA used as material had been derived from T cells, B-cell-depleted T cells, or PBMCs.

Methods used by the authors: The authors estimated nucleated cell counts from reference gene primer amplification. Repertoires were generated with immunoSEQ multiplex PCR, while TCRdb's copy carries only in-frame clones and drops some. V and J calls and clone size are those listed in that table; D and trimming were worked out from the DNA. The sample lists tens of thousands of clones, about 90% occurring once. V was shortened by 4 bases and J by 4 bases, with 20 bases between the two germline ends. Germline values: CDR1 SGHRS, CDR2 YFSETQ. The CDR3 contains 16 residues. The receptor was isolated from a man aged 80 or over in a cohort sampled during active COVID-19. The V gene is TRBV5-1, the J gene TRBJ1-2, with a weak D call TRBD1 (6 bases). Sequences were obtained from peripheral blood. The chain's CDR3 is CASSRSGQSNVYGYTF. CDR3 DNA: TGCGCCAGCAGCCGCAGTGGACAGTCGAACGTCTATGGCTACACCTTC.